The 10 T cell receptor beta chains below were found in one sample sequenced in a study of blood T cell repertoires in COVID-19. Repertoires were generated with immunoSEQ multiplex PCR, while TCRdb's copy carries only in-frame clones and drops some. This repertoire shows about 250,000 clones, approximately 89% found once; its top ten account for 1.5% to 2%. The sequenced material came from peripheral blood. These receptors came from a woman aged 60-70 years who had recovered from COVID-19.

The chain recombines TRBV2 with TRBJ1-6; 7 bases are shared with TRBD1. CDR1 and CDR2 (germline): SNHLY, FYNNEI. With V trimmed by 6 bases and J by 8 bases, 10 bases remained unmatched. The CDR3 runs 15 residues. The CDR3 protein is CASRPTGQPDSPLHF. CDR3 coding DNA: TGTGCCAGCAGACCGACGGGACAGCCAGATTCACCCCTCCACTTT.

The chain links TRBV19 to TRBJ2-3; D unresolved. The germline gives CDR1 LNHDA, CDR2 SQIVND (reference sequence). V lost 6 bases and J lost 5, with 18 bases in between. This CDR3 region has 15 residues. CDR3 residues: CASSQYLLPQDTQYF. CDR3 DNA sequence: TGTGCCAGTAGCCAATACTTGCTACCCCAAGATACGCAGTATTTT. Complete variable domain (other parts from reference TRBV19 and TRBJ2-3): DGGITQSPKYLFRKEGQNVTLSCEQNLNHDAMYWYRQDPGQGLRLIYYSQIVNDFQKGDIAEGYSVSREKKESFPLTVTSAQKNPTAFYLCASSQYLLPQDTQYFGPGTRLTVL.

The chain combines TRBV5-6 with TRBJ1-5, with TRBD1 matching over 7 bases. Germline V CDR1 and CDR2: SGHDT, YYEEEE. This CDR3 has 14 residues. J gave up 2 bases and V 2 bases, and 1 base lay outside the gene matches. CDR3 in amino acids: CASSLGTGNQPQHF. CDR3 sequence (DNA): TGTGCCAGCAGCTTAGGGACAGGCAATCAGCCCCAGCATTTT.

The CDR3 loop is CASRLRGGERAFF. For the CDR3, the DNA is TGTGCCAGCAGACTCAGAGGGGGCGAAAGAGCTTTCTTT. This chain joins TRBV2 and TRBJ1-1; TRBD1 matches 7 bases. Germline-derived CDR1 and CDR2 are SNHLY and FYNNEI. Germline trimming cut 6 bases from V and 10 bases from J; bases unmatched to any gene: 11. The CDR3 covers 13 residues.

DNA for the CDR3: TGTGCCAGCAGCTTAGAAGGGGTGGGCTATGGCTACACCTTC. As protein: CASSLEGVGYGYTF. The chain couples TRBV11-2 to TRBJ1-2; D is perhaps TRBD1 (5 bases). This CDR3 is built from 14 residues. CDR1 is SGHAT and CDR2 is FQNNGV in the germline V gene. V gave up 0 bases and J gave up 4 bases, with 9 bases separating them.

This clone was counted only a few times. The same CDR3 arises from other DNA sequences in this sample as well. The gene calls are TRBV5-6 and TRBJ1-4; D is undetermined. Germline lookup yields CDR1 SGHDT and CDR2 YYEEEE. The CDR3 totals 13 residues. V was clipped by 0 bases and J by 4 bases, with 4 bases between them. CDR3 DNA: TGTGCCAGCAGCTTGGGAGGTAATGAAAAACTGTTTTTT. Translation: CASSLGGNEKLFF.

This rearrangement joins TRBV28 to TRBJ2-7, with no clear D. V shed 3 bases and J shed 0 bases, with 12 bases lying between them. The length of the CDR3 is 15 residues. Looked up from germline, CDR1 is MDHEN and CDR2 is SYDVKM. The CDR3 coding sequence is TGTGCCAGCAGTTTGTTATCGTGGGCCTCCTACGAGCAGTACTTC. Protein: CASSLLSWASYEQYF.

V and J are TRBV19 and TRBJ2-1; 13 positions match TRBD2. Looked up from germline, CDR1 is LNHDA and CDR2 is SQIVND (reference sequence). The CDR3 extends over 18 amino acids. The ends lost 5 bases at V and 7 bases at J; junction bases unmatched: 14. CDR3 sequence reads: CASSAAVRLAGGGNEQFF. CDR3 bases: TGTGCCAGTAGTGCAGCCGTCCGACTAGCGGGGGGTGGGAATGAGCAGTTCTTC.

The rearrangement joins TRBV7-9 to TRBJ1-2; 8 bases fit TRBD1. V shed 1 base and J 4 bases; nucleotides not matched to a gene: 5. Germline V lookup: CDR1 SEHNR, CDR2 FQNEAQ (reference sequence). The CDR3 is 15 amino acids. CDR3 residues: CASSLVPGGVYGYTF. The DNA for the CDR3 is TGTGCCAGCAGCTTAGTCCCAGGGGGCGTCTATGGCTACACCTTC.

This clone appeared once. V usage is TRBV5-6 and J usage is TRBJ1-2; D might be TRBD1 (6 bases). V lost 0 bases and J lost 6, with 9 bases in between. Germline V CDR1 and CDR2: SGHDT, YYEEEE. The CDR3 contains 13 residues. This CDR3 is CASSLGGLNGYTF. The DNA for the CDR3 is TGTGCCAGCAGCTTGGGGGGGCTGAATGGCTACACCTTC.